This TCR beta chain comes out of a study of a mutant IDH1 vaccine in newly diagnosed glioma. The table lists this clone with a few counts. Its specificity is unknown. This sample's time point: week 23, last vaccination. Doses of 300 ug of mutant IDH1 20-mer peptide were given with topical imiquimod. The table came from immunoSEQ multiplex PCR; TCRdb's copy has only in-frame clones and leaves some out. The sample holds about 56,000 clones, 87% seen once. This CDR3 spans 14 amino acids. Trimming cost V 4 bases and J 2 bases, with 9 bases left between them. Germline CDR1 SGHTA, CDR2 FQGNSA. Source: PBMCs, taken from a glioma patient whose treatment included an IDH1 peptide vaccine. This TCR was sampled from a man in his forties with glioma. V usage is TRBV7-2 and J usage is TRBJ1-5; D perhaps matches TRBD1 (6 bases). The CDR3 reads CASSSGHGNQPQHF. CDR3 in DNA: TGTGCCAGCAGCTCGGGACATGGCAATCAGCCCCAGCATTTT.